A selection of T cell receptor beta chains follows, all from one sample in a study of identical twins. TCRdb reprocessed the 5' RACE reads via MiXCR and lists one record per CDR3 protein. The data hold some 710,000 distinct CDR3 sequences, with approximately 6.1% observed a single time. The sample consisted of naive T cells sorted from blood. Receptors were obtained from a man aged 18-30 years in good health. Both conserved end residues are part of each CDR3. D genes are given only for firm matches. The size field is filled for only some rows; it gives once, few, many or a size class.

j_call: TRBJ2-5; v_call: TRBV20-1; clone_size: many; d_call: TRBD2; cdr3_aa: CSANPLASGRAQETQYF; cdr3_nt: TGCAGTGCTAATCCCTTGGCTAGCGGGAGAGCCCAAGAGACCCAGTACTTC
j_call: TRBJ2-1; v_call: TRBV24-1; clone_size: many; d_call: .; cdr3_aa: CATSRRPNEQFF; cdr3_nt: TGTGCCACCAGTCGCCGACCGAATGAGCAGTTCTTC
j_call: TRBJ2-1; v_call: TRBV21-1; clone_size: .; d_call: .; cdr3_aa: CARYRGSYNEQFF; cdr3_nt: TGTGCCAGATACAGAGGGTCCTACAATGAGCAGTTCTTC
j_call: TRBJ1-1; v_call: TRBV20-1; clone_size: many; d_call: TRBD1; cdr3_aa: CSVKDRATEAFF; cdr3_nt: TGCAGTGTCAAGGACAGGGCCACTGAAGCTTTCTTT
j_call: TRBJ1-1; v_call: TRBV6-5; clone_size: .; d_call: .; cdr3_aa: CASSYLGSTMNTEAFF; cdr3_nt: TGCGCCAGCAGTTACCTGGGATCTACAATGAACACTGAAGCTTTCTTT
j_call: TRBJ1-4; v_call: TRBV4-1; clone_size: few; d_call: .; cdr3_aa: CASSQDEGPATNEKLFF; cdr3_nt: TGCGCCAGCAGCCAAGATGAAGGGCCGGCAACTAATGAAAAACTGTTTTTT
j_call: TRBJ1-1; v_call: TRBV12-3/TRBV12-4; clone_size: many; d_call: .; cdr3_aa: CASSFGPPGAFF; cdr3_nt: TGTGCCAGCAGTTTCGGCCCTCCTGGGGCTTTCTTT
j_call: TRBJ2-7; v_call: TRBV12-3/TRBV12-4; clone_size: many; d_call: .; cdr3_aa: CASSPHRYEQYF; cdr3_nt: TGTGCCAGCAGTCCCCATCGGTACGAGCAGTACTTC
j_call: TRBJ2-2; v_call: TRBV24-1; clone_size: many; d_call: TRBD2; cdr3_aa: CATSDTGTSGRSRELFF; cdr3_nt: TGTGCCACCAGTGATACCGGGACTAGCGGGAGGAGCCGGGAGCTGTTTTTT
j_call: TRBJ2-1; v_call: TRBV2; clone_size: .; d_call: TRBD2; cdr3_aa: CASSDATSGSNEQFF; cdr3_nt: TGTGCCAGCAGTGACGCGACTAGCGGGAGTAATGAGCAGTTCTTC
j_call: TRBJ2-1; v_call: TRBV5-1; clone_size: .; d_call: TRBD2; cdr3_aa: CASSLVPRGGPYNEQFF; cdr3_nt: TGCGCCAGCAGCTTGGTACCTCGGGGGGGCCCCTACAATGAGCAGTTCTTC
j_call: TRBJ1-3; v_call: TRBV29-1; clone_size: many; d_call: TRBD1; cdr3_aa: CSVQGSGGTTIYF; cdr3_nt: TGCAGCGTTCAGGGTTCAGGGGGAACCACCATATATTTT
j_call: TRBJ2-1; v_call: TRBV15; clone_size: few; d_call: .; cdr3_aa: CATSRVGVQFF; cdr3_nt: TGTGCCACCAGCAGAGTCGGCGTGCAGTTCTTC
j_call: TRBJ1-2; v_call: TRBV6-5; clone_size: few; d_call: .; cdr3_aa: CASSSPTRKFDGYTF; cdr3_nt: TGTGCCAGCAGTTCCCCGACGAGGAAGTTTGATGGCTACACCTTC
j_call: TRBJ2-1; v_call: TRBV11-3; clone_size: .; d_call: .; cdr3_aa: CASSLRPGDNEQFF; cdr3_nt: TGTGCCAGCAGCTTAAGACCGGGAGACAATGAGCAGTTCTTC
j_call: TRBJ1-2; v_call: TRBV9; clone_size: few; d_call: .; cdr3_aa: CASSVDASLHGYTF; cdr3_nt: TGTGCCAGCAGCGTAGATGCCAGCCTTCATGGCTACACCTTC
j_call: TRBJ2-7; v_call: TRBV20-1; clone_size: many; d_call: TRBD2; cdr3_aa: CSASKLASGSLGTYEQYF; cdr3_nt: TGCAGTGCTAGTAAGCTAGCTAGCGGGAGTCTCGGCACCTACGAGCAGTACTTC
j_call: TRBJ1-3; v_call: TRBV11-2; clone_size: few; d_call: .; cdr3_aa: CASSPGLGNTIYF; cdr3_nt: TGTGCCAGCAGCCCCGGACTTGGAAACACCATATATTTT
j_call: TRBJ2-7; v_call: TRBV20-1; clone_size: few; d_call: .; cdr3_aa: CSATEGIEQYF; cdr3_nt: TGCAGTGCTACAGAGGGGATTGAGCAGTACTTC
j_call: TRBJ2-2; v_call: TRBV20-1; clone_size: few; d_call: TRBD2; cdr3_aa: CSALAPSGSDPTGELFF; cdr3_nt: TGCAGTGCTTTAGCCCCTAGCGGGAGTGATCCCACCGGGGAGCTGTTTTTT
j_call: TRBJ2-4; v_call: TRBV12-3/TRBV12-4; clone_size: many; d_call: .; cdr3_aa: CASSLDYILAKNIQYF; cdr3_nt: TGTGCCAGCAGCCTTGACTATATCCTAGCCAAAAACATTCAGTACTTC
j_call: TRBJ1-1; v_call: TRBV6-1; clone_size: many; d_call: TRBD1; cdr3_aa: CASSQRQGTEAFF; cdr3_nt: TGTGCCAGCAGCCAACGACAGGGCACTGAAGCTTTCTTT
j_call: TRBJ1-4; v_call: TRBV28; clone_size: .; d_call: .; cdr3_aa: CASSNGGSGDEKLFF; cdr3_nt: TGTGCCAGCAGTAATGGGGGCTCAGGTGATGAAAAACTGTTTTTT
j_call: TRBJ2-7; v_call: TRBV25-1; clone_size: .; d_call: .; cdr3_aa: CASSDAPGQGRSYEQYF; cdr3_nt: TGTGCCAGCAGTGATGCCCCGGGGCAGGGACGTTCCTACGAGCAGTACTTC
j_call: TRBJ2-1; v_call: TRBV3-1; clone_size: many; d_call: TRBD2; cdr3_aa: CASSPWTSGRARYEQFF; cdr3_nt: TGTGCCAGCAGCCCCTGGACTAGCGGGAGGGCCAGGTATGAGCAGTTCTTC
j_call: TRBJ2-3; v_call: TRBV7-2; clone_size: .; d_call: .; cdr3_aa: CASSLWGTSAMKDTQYF; cdr3_nt: TGTGCCAGCAGCTTATGGGGGACCTCGGCGATGAAAGATACGCAGTATTTT